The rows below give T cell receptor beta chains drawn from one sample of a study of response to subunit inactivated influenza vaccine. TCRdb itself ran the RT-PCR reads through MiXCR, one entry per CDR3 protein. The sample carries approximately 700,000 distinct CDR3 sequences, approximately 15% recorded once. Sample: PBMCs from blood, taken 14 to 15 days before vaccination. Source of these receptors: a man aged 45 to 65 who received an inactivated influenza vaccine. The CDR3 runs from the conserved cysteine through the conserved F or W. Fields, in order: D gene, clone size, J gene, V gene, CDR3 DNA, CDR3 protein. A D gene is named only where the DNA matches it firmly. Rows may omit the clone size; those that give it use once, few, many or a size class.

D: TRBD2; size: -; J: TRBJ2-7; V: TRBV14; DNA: TGTGCCAGCAGCCAAGGCGGGGGGGCCCCCCGTTCCTACGAGCAGTACTTC; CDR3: CASSQGGGAPRSYEQYF
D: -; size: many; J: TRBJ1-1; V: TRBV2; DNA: TGTGCCAGCAGTGAAGGGCAGGGCGGCACTGAAGCTTTCTTT; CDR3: CASSEGQGGTEAFF
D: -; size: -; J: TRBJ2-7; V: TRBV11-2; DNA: TGTGCCAGCAGCTTTCCCTTAGGACAGTCCTACGAGCAGTACTTC; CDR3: CASSFPLGQSYEQYF
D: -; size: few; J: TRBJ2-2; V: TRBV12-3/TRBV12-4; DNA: TGTGCCAGCAAGCGACCGACGAACACCGGGGAGCTGTTTTTT; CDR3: CASKRPTNTGELFF
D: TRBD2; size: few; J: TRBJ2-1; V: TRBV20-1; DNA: TGCAGTGCTAGAGCAGAGGGACTAGCGGGGAACAAAGGGTTCTTC; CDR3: CSARAEGLAGNKGFF
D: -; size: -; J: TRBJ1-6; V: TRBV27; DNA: TGTGCCAGCGCGCACCGACGGGACTTTAATTCACCCCTCCACTTT; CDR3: CASAHRRDFNSPLHF
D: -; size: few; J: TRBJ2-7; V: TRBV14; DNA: TGTGCCAGCAGCCAAGCCAGGGTAAGCGAGCAGTACTTC; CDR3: CASSQARVSEQYF
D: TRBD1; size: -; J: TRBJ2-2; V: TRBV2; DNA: TGTGCCAGCAGCATCGGGACAGGGTCCGGGGAGCTGTTTTTT; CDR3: CASSIGTGSGELFF
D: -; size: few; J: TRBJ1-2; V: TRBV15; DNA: TGTGCCACCAGCAGAGATCCCCAGGGGCCCTTCCAAACCTTC; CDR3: CATSRDPQGPFQTF
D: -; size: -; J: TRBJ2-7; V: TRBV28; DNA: TGTGCCAGCAGTTTGGGTACAGGGTTCGAGCAGTACTTC; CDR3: CASSLGTGFEQYF
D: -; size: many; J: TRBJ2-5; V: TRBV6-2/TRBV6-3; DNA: TGTGCCAGCAGTTACCTCGGCCTTTCGACCCAAGAGACCCAGTACTTC; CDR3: CASSYLGLSTQETQYF
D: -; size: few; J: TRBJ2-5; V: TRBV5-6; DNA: TGTGCCAGCAGCGGGGTAGGGTTCGGAGAGACCCAGTACTTC; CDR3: CASSGVGFGETQYF
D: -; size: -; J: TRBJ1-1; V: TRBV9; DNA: TGTGCCAGCAGCGTATCCGGGACGAACACTGAAGCTTTCTTT; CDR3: CASSVSGTNTEAFF
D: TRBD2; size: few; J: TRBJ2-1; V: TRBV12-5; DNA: TGTGCTAGTGGTTTGGTTAGCGGGAGGGCCCATGAGCAGTTCTTC; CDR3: CASGLVSGRAHEQFF
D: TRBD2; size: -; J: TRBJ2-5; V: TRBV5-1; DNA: TGCGCCAGCACGACTAGCGGGTTCCAAGAGACCCAGTACTTC; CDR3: CASTTSGFQETQYF
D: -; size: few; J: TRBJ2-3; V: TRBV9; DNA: TGTGCCAGCAGCGGGGGACACTTCACAGATACGCAGTATTTT; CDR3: CASSGGHFTDTQYF
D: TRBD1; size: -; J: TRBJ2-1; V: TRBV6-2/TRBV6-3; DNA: TGTGCCAGCAGCGACGGGACAGTGAGATACAATGAGCAGTTCTTC; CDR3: CASSDGTVRYNEQFF
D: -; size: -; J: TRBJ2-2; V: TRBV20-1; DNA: TGCAGTGCTCCAATAGGAGGGCGAGGCGGGGAGCTGTTTTTT; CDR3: CSAPIGGRGGELFF
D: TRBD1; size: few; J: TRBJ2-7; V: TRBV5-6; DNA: TGTGCCAGCAGCGGGGGGGACAGGGGATACGAGCAGTACTTC; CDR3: CASSGGDRGYEQYF
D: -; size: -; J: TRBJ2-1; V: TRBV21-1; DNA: TGTGCCAGCGGTTACACGGGCGCCTCGGGCTTTTGTGAGCAGTTCTTC; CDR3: CASGYTGASGFCEQFF
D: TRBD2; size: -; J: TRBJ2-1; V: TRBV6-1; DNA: TGTGCCAGCAGCAGACTAGCGGGGGGGGGAGATGAGCAGTTCTTC; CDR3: CASSRLAGGGDEQFF
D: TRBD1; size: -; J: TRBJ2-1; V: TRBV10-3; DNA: TGTGCCATCAGGGCCGGGACAGAGTACTACAATGAGCAGTTCTTC; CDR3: CAIRAGTEYYNEQFF
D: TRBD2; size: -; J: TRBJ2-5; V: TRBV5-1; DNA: TGCGCCAGCAGGAAAGAGCGGGGGCCTCAAGAGACCCAGTACTTC; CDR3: CASRKERGPQETQYF
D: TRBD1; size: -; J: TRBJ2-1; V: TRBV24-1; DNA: TGTGACACCAGTGATGCCGCAGGGGGAACGGGCTACAATGAGCAGTTCTTC; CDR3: CDTSDAAGGTGYNEQFF
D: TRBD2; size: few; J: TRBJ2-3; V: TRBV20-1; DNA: TGCAGTGCTAGGTCGGGGGGGGTCAGCGGTACGGATACGCAGTATTTT; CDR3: CSARSGGVSGTDTQYF
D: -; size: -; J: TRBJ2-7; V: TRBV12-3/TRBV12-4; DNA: TGTGCCAGCAGGCGGGGCGGAGGCACCTCCTACGAGCAGTACTTC; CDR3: CASRRGGGTSYEQYF
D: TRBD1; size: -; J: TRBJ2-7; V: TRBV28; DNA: TGTGCCAGCAGTAACCGACAGGGTCCCTACGAGCAGTACTTC; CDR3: CASSNRQGPYEQYF
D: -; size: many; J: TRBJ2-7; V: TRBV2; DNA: TGTGCCAGCAGTCAGGACACGAGCCATCTATACGAGCAGTACTTC; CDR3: CASSQDTSHLYEQYF
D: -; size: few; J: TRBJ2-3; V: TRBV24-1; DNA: TGTGCCACCAGCCATAGGAGCACAGATACGCAGTATTTT; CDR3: CATSHRSTDTQYF
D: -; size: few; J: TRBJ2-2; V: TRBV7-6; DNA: TGTGCCAGCAGCCAAACCGAAAGGCCCGGGGAGCTGTTTTTT; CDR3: CASSQTERPGELFF
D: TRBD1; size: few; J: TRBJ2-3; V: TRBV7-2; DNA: TGTGCCAGCAGCTTATCCGGGACAGACTTCACAGATACGCAGTATTTT; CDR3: CASSLSGTDFTDTQYF
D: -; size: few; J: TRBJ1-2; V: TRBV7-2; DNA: TGTGCCAGCAGCTCCCCCGACAGGTCTTTGAATGGCTACACCTTC; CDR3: CASSSPDRSLNGYTF
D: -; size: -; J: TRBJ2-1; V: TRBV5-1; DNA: TGCGCCAGCAGCTTGGTGGCTAGCGTATATGAGCAGTTCTTC; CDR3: CASSLVASVYEQFF
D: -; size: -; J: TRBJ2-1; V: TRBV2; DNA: TGTGCCTTCAGTTTTTTTATTTCGGGCAGGGGTTTCAGTGAGCAGTTCTTC; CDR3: CAFSFFISGRGFSEQFF
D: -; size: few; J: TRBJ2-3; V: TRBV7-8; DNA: TGTGCCAGCAGACTAGGGGGGGCCAGAGCGGATACGCAGTATTTT; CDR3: CASRLGGARADTQYF
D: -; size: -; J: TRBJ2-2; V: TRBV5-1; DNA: TGCGCCAGCACTCCGGGGAGTAACACCGGGGAGCTGTTTTTT; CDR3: CASTPGSNTGELFF
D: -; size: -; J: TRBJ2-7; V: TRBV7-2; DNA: TGTGCCAGCAGCTTAGCCACGCCGTCCGAGCAGTACTTC; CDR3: CASSLATPSEQYF
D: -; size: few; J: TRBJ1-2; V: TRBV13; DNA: TGTGCCAGCAGCTTCGGTGTGATGGGTAACTATGGCTACACCTTC; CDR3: CASSFGVMGNYGYTF
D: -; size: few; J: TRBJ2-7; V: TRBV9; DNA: TGTGCCAGCAGCGTCACCGGGACAACGAACTACGAGCAGTACTTC; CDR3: CASSVTGTTNYEQYF
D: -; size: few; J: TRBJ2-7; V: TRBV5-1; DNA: TGCGCCAGCAGCCTGGGGGCCGGGTTGGACGAGCAGTACTTC; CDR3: CASSLGAGLDEQYF
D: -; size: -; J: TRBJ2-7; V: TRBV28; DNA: TGTGCCAGCAGTCGGGACACGGGTTGGAGGGAGCAGTACTTC; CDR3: CASSRDTGWREQYF
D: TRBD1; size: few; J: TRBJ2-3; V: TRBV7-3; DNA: TGTGCCAGCAGCCCAACCCGGGACAGGGGTGGTACGCAGTATTTT; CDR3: CASSPTRDRGGTQYF
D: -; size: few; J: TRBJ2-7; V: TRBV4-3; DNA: TGCGCCAGCAGCCTTTCCCTTGACAGGGAGGCCTACGAGCAGTACTTC; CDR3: CASSLSLDREAYEQYF
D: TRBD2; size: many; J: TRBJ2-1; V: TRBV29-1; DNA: TGCAGCGTTGGGCGGGGGACTAGCCCATACAATGAGCAGTTCTTC; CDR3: CSVGRGTSPYNEQFF
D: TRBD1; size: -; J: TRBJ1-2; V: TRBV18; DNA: TGTGCCAGCTCAGCTAAGACAGGGTTGGTCTTCGATGGCTACACCTTC; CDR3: CASSAKTGLVFDGYTF
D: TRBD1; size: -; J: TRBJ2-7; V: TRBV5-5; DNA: TGTGCCAGCAGCTTGGAAGAGTGGACAGGCTACGAGCAGTACTTC; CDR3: CASSLEEWTGYEQYF
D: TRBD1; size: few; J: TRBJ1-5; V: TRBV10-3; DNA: TGTGCCACAAGAGACAGGGAGGGTCAGCCCCAGCATTTT; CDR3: CATRDREGQPQHF
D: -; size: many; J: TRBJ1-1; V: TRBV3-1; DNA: TGTGCCAGTCGGCGGGTGGGGAACACTGAAGCTTTCTTT; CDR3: CASRRVGNTEAFF
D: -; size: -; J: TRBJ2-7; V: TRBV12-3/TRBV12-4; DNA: TGTACCAGCAGTTCCACAGGGTCCTACGAGCAGTACTTC; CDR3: CTSSSTGSYEQYF
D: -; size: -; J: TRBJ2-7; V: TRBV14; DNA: TGTGGCAGCAGCCCCGACGGGGTTGGGTTGGGCGAGCAGTACTTC; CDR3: CGSSPDGVGLGEQYF
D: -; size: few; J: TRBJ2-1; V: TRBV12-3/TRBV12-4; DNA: TGTGCCAGCAGGATGATGGGGGGCGCCTACAATGAGCAGTTCTTC; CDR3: CASRMMGGAYNEQFF
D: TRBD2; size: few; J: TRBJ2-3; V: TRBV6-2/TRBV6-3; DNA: TGTGCCAGCAGGTCCCGACTAGCGGGCCCAACAGATACGCAGTATTTT; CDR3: CASRSRLAGPTDTQYF
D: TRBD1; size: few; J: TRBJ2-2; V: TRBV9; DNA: TGTGCCAGCAGCGCCCGGACAGGGGCCGGGGAGCTGTTTTTT; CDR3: CASSARTGAGELFF
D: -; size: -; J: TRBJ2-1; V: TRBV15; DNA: TGTGCCACCAGCTCAACCCCGAACAATGAGCAGTTCTTC; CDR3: CATSSTPNNEQFF
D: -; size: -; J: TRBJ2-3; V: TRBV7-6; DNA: TGTGCCAGCAGCTTACGACCCGCGACTAGCACAGATACGCAGTATTTT; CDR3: CASSLRPATSTDTQYF
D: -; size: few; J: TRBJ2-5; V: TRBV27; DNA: TGTGCCAGCAGTCACCGGGACAACCAAGAGACCCAGTACTTC; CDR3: CASSHRDNQETQYF
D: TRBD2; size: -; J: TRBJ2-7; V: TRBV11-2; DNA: TGTGCCAGCAGCTTAAAGTATGTGGGACTAGCGGGTTTCTACGAGCAGTACTTC; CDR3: CASSLKYVGLAGFYEQYF